Listed here are 13 T cell receptor beta chains from one sample, sequenced in a study of monozygotic twins with inflammatory bowel disease. TCRdb processed the 5' RACE reads again and assigns one entry to each CDR3 protein, with no DNA. Its clone listing holds fewer than 200,000 distinct CDR3 sequences. The sample comprised blood. Receptors were obtained from a human donor with ulcerative colitis or Crohn's disease, or a healthy co-twin of an affected twin (not recorded which).

The chain couples TRBV10-3 to TRBJ2-3; absent DNA, TCRdb's TRBD1 call cannot be checked. CDR3 length equals 14 residues. Germline CDR1 and CDR2: ENHRY and SYGVKD. The CDR3 is CAISDQGAQDTQYF.

V usage is TRBV28 and J usage is TRBJ2-3; the D gene TCRdb calls, TRBD1, cannot be checked with no DNA. This CDR3 comprises 14 residues. The germline V gene has CDR1 MDHEN and CDR2 SYDVKM. The CDR3 reads CASIRTGAGNTQYF. Supplemented by reference TRBV28 and TRBJ2-3, the full variable domain reads DVKVTQSSRYLVKRTGEKVFLECVQDMDHENMFWYRQDPGLGLRLIYFSYDVKMKEKGDIPEGYSVSREKKERFSLILESASTNQTSMYLCASIRTGAGNTQYFGPGTRLTVL.

The chain couples TRBV20-1 to TRBJ1-6; as DNA is missing, the TRBD1 call by TCRdb cannot be tested. In germline, CDR1 is DFQATT, CDR2 SNEGSKA (reference sequence). This CDR3 spans 15 amino acids. CDR3 loop: CSAGDRALYNSPLHF.

The CDR3 spells CASSRDARHVYTF. The chain recombines TRBV11-2 with TRBJ1-2; without DNA, the TCRdb call of TRBD1 cannot be checked. Germline V CDR1 and CDR2: SGHAT, FQNNGV. The CDR3 contains 13 residues.

The chain is built from TRBV5-1 and TRBJ2-1; lacking DNA, the TRBD1 call made by TCRdb goes unchecked. This CDR3 is built from 16 residues. CDR1 is SGHRS, CDR2 YFSETQ, per germline. The CDR3 protein is CASTLGAVSSYNEQFF.

The V and J genes are TRBV7-6 and TRBJ2-5; checking the TCRdb D call of TRBD2 is not possible without DNA. CDR3 length equals 17 residues. The germline CDR1 and CDR2 sequences are SGHVS and FNYEAQ. CDR3 sequence: CASSLETSGSDQETQYF.

This chain links TRBV7-2 with TRBJ1-2; TCRdb's D call, TRBD1, is unchecked because there is no DNA. CDR3 length: 16 amino acids. Germline V gives CDR1 SGHTA, CDR2 FQGNSA. CDR3 residues: CASSFRDREANYGYTF.

The chain uses TRBV11-2 and TRBJ2-1; TCRdb's D call of TRBD2 is untestable without DNA. Germline values: CDR1 SGHAT, CDR2 FQNNGV. There are 16 residues in the CDR3. CDR3 protein: CASSFSPGTSGVEQFF. Full variable domain (outside the CDR3, taken from reference TRBV11-2 and TRBJ2-1): EAGVAQSPRYKIIEKRQSVAFWCNPISGHATLYWYQQILGQGPKLLIQFQNNGVVDDSQLPKDRFSAERLKGVDSTLKIQPAKLEDSAVYLCASSFSPGTSGVEQFFGPGTRLTVL.

The V call is TRBV16, the J call TRBJ2-2; TCRdb names TRBD1, which stays unverified in the absence of DNA. CDR3 size: 16 residues. CDR1 is KGHSY, CDR2 FQNENV, per germline. The CDR3: CASSPSTGLNTGELFF.

The V call is TRBV7-8, the J call TRBJ1-3; TCRdb calls TRBD1, which cannot be checked without DNA. The V gene's germline CDR1 is SGHVS and CDR2 FQNEAQ. The CDR3 is 19 residues long. This chain's CDR3 is CASSLRTGGFGSSGNTIYF.

V is TRBV5-6 and J is TRBJ2-1; TCRdb's D call, TRBD1, is unchecked because there is no DNA. Germline V gives CDR1 SGHDT, CDR2 YYEEEE. There are 12 residues in the CDR3. CDR3 amino acids: CASSLWGNEQFF.

The chain joins TRBV28 to TRBJ1-3. Per the germline V gene, CDR1 is MDHEN and CDR2 is SYDVKM. The CDR3 sequence is 16 residues long. The CDR3 loop reads CASSSLDPGSGNTIYF.

The V call is TRBV27, the J call TRBJ2-2; with no DNA, the TCRdb D assignment of TRBD2 cannot be verified. CDR3 size: 17 residues. Germline V gene data show CDR1 as MNHEY and CDR2 as SMNVEV (reference sequence). CDR3 protein: CTSSFSPGTANTGELFF.